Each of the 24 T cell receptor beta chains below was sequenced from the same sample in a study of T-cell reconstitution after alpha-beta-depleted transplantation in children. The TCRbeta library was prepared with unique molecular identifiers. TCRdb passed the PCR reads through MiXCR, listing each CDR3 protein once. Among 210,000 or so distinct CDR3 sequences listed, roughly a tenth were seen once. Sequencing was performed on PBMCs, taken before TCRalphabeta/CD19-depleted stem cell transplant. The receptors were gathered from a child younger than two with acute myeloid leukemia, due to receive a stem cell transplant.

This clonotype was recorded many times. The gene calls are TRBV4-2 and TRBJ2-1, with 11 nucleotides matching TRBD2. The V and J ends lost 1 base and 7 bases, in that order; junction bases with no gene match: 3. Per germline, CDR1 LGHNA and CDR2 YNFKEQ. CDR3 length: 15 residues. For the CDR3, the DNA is TGTGCCAGCAGCCAAGGGTTAGCGGGAGGGAATGAGCAGTTCTTC. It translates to CASSQGLAGGNEQFF.

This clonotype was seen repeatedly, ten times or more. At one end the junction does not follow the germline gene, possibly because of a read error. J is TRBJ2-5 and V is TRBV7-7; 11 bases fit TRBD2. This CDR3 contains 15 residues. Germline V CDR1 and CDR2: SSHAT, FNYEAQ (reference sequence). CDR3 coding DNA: TGTGCTAGCAGCTTAGCGGGAGGGCCAGGAGAGACCCAGTACTTC. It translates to CASSLAGGPGETQYF.

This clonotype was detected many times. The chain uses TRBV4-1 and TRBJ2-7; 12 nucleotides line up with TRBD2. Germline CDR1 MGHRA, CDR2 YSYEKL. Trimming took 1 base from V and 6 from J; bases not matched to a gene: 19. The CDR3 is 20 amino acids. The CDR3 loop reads CASSQGLAGVPHYELGEQYF. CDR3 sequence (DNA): TGCGCCAGCAGCCAAGGACTAGCGGGAGTTCCCCACTATGAGCTGGGCGAGCAGTACTTC.

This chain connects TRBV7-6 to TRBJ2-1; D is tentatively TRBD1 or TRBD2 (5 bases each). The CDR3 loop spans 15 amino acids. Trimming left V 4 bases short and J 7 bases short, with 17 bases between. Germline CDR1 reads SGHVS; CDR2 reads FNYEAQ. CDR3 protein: CASSSGSGTGNEQFF. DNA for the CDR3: TGTGCCAGCAGCTCTGGATCGGGGACCGGTAATGAGCAGTTCTTC.

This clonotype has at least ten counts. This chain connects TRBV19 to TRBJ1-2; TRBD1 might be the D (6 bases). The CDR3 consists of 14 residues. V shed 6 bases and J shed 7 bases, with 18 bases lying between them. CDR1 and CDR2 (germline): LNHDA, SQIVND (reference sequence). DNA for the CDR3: TGTGCCAGTAGCAACAGGGCCCTGGAAGGTGGCTACACCTTC. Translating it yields CASSNRALEGGYTF.

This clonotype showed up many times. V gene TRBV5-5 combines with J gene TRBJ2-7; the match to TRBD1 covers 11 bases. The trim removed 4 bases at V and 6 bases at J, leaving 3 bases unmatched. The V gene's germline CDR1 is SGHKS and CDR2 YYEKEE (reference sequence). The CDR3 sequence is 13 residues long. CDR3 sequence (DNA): TGTGCCAGCAGCCCAGGGACAGGGGGCGAGCAGTACTTC. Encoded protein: CASSPGTGGEQYF. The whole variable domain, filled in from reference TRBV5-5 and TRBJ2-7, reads DAGVTQSPTHLIKTRGQQVTLRCSPISGHKSVSWYQQVLGQGPQFIFQYYEKEERGRGNFPDRFSARQFPNYSSELNVNALLLGDSALYLCASSPGTGGEQYFGPGTRLTVT.

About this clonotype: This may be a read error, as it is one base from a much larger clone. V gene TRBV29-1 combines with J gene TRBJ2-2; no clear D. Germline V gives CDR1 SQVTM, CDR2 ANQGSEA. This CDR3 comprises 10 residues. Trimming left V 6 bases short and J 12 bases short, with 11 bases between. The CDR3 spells CSVVQGKLFF. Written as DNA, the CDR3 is TGCAGCGTGGTTCAAGGGAAGCTGTTTTTT.

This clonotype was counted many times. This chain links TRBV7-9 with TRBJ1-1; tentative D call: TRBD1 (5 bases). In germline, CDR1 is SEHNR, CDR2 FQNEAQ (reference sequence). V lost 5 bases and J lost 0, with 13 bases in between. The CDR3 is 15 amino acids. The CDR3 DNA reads TGTGCCAGCAGCCCGACAGCTACGGTGAACACTGAAGCTTTCTTT. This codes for CASSPTATVNTEAFF.

The CDR3: CASSELAGGLNEQFF. CDR3 nucleotides: TGTGCCAGCAGCGAACTAGCGGGGGGTCTGAATGAGCAGTTCTTC. This sequence joins TRBV7-2 and TRBJ2-1; TRBD2 matches at 12 bases. The germline CDR1 and CDR2 sequences are SGHTA and FQGNSA. V was pared by 5 bases and J by 7 bases, with 6 bases of the junction left unmatched. The CDR3 totals 15 residues.

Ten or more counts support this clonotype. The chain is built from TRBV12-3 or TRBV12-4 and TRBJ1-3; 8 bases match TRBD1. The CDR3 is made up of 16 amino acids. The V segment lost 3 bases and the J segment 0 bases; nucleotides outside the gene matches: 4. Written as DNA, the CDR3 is TGTGCCAGCAGTTTGCAGGGGGCCGTCTCTGGAAACACCATATATTTT. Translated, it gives CASSLQGAVSGNTIYF.

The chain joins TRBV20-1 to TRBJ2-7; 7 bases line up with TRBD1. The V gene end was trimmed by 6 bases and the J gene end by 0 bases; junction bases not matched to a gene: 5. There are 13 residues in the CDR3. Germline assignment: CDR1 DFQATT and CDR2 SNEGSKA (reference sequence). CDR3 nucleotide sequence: TGCAGTGCCCTCCGGGACAGCTCCTACGAGCAGTACTTC. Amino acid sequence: CSALRDSSYEQYF.

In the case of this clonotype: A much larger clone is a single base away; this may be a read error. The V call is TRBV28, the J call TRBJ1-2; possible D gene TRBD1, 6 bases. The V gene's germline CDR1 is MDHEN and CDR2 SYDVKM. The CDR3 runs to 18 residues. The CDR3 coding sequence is TGTGCCAGCAGACGGCGGCAGGACAGACAGTCCTTTGCCTATGGCTACGCCTTC. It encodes CASRRRQDRQSFAYGYAF.

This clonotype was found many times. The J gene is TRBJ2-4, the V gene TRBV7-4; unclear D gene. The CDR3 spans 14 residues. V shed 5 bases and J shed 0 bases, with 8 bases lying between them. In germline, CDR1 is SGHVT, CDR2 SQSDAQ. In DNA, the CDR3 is TGTGCCAGCAGCCATATCTTAGCCAAAAACATTCAGTACTTC. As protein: CASSHILAKNIQYF.

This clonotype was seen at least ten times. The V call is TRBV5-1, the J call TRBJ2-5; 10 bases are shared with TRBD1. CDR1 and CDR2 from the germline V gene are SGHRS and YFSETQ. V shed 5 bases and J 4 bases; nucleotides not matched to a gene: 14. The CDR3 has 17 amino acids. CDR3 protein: CASRRKAGTGDVETQYF. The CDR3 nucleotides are TGCGCCAGCAGACGAAAAGCTGGGACAGGGGACGTAGAGACCCAGTACTTC.

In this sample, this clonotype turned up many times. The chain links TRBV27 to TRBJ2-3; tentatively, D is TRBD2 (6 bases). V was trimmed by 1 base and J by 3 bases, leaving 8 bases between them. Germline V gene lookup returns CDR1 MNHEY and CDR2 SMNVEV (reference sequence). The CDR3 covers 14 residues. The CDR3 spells CASSLYAGTDTQYF. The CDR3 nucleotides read TGTGCCAGCAGTTTATACGCGGGGACAGATACGCAGTATTTT.

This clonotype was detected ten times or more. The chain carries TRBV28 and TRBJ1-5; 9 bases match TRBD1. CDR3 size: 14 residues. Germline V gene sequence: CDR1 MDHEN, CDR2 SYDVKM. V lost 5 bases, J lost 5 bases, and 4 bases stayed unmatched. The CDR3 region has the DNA TGTGCCAGCAGTGAGGACAGGGGCGATCAGCCCCAGCATTTT. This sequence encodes CASSEDRGDQPQHF. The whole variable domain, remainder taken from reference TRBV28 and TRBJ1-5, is DVKVTQSSRYLVKRTGEKVFLECVQDMDHENMFWYRQDPGLGLRLIYFSYDVKMKEKGDIPEGYSVSREKKERFSLILESASTNQTSMYLCASSEDRGDQPQHFGDGTRLSIL.

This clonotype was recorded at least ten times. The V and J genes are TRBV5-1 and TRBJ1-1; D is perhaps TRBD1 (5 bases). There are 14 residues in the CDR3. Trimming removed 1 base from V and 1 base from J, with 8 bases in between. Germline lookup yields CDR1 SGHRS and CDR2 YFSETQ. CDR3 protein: CASSLPGGNTEAFF. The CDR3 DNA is TGCGCCAGCAGCTTGCCTGGGGGGAACACTGAAGCTTTCTTT.

The CDR3 sequence: CASSFQPGTPPNEQYF. CDR3 nucleotides: TGCGCCAGCAGCTTTCAACCCGGGACACCTCCAAACGAGCAGTACTTC. The rearrangement uses TRBV5-1 and TRBJ2-7; TRBD1 might be the D (6 bases). The CDR3 loop spans 16 amino acids. Between the trimmed V and J ends, which lost 2 bases and 5 bases, there was a span of 20 bases. Germline values: CDR1 SGHRS, CDR2 YFSETQ. The full variable domain, rest sourced from reference TRBV5-1 and TRBJ2-7, is KAGVTQTPRYLIKTRGQQVTLSCSPISGHRSVSWYQQTPGQGLQFLFEYFSETQRNKGNFPGRFSGRQFSNSRSEMNVSTLELGDSALYLCASSFQPGTPPNEQYFGPGTRLTVT.

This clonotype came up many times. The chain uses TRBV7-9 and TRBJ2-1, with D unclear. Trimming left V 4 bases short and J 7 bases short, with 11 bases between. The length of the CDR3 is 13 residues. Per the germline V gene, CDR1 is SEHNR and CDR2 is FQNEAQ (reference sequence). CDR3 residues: CASSYPDGNEQFF. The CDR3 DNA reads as TGTGCCAGCAGCTATCCAGACGGGAATGAGCAGTTCTTC.

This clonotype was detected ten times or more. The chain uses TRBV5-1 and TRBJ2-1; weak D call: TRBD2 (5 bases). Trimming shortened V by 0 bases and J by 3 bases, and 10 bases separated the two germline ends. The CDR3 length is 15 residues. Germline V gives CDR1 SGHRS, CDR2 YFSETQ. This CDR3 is CASSLAGRGYNEQFF. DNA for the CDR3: TGCGCCAGCAGCTTGGCAGGTCGGGGCTACAATGAGCAGTTCTTC.

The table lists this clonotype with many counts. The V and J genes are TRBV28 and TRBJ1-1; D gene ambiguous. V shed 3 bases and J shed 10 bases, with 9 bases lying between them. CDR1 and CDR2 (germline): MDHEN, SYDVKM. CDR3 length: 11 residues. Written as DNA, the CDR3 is TGTGCCAGCAGTTTGGATGGGTTAGCTTTCTTT. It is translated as CASSLDGLAFF.

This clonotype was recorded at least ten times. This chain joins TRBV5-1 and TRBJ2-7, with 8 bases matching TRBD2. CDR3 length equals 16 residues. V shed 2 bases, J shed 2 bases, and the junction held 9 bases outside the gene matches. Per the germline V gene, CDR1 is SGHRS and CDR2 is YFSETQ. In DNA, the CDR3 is TGCGCCAGCAGCTTTACCTCTAGCGGGCCCACCTACGAGCAGTACTTC. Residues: CASSFTSSGPTYEQYF.

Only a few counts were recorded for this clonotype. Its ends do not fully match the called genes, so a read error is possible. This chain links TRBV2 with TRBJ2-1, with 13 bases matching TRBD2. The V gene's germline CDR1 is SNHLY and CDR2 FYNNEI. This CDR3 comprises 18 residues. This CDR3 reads CACSQGTSGTSSYNEQFF. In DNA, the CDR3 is TGTGCCTGCAGTCAAGGGACTAGCGGGACGAGCTCCTACAATGAGCAGTTCTTC.

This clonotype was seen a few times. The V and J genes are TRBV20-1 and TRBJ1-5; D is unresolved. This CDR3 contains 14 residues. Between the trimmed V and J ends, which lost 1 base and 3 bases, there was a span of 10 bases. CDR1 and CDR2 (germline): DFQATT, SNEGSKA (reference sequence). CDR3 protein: CSARAGSNNQPQHF. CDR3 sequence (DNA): TGCAGTGCTAGAGCCGGGTCGAACAATCAGCCCCAGCATTTT.